The next 24 T cell receptor beta chains were all read from a single sample in a study of PD-L1 blockade in urothelial cancer. This sample's time point: peripheral blood 6 weeks after treatment start. Assay: immunoSEQ multiplex PCR; the TCRdb copy retains only in-frame clones and omits some. The sample includes roughly 120,000 clones, more than 85% seen only once; the top ten take 3% to 4.5%. The input for sequencing was PBMCs, taken around atezolizumab (anti-PD-L1) treatment. These receptor sequences come from a man in his sixties with urothelial cancer.

J is TRBJ2-3 and V is TRBV5-5; TRBD2 matches at 10 bases. The V gene's germline CDR1 is SGHKS and CDR2 YYEKEE (reference sequence). The CDR3 runs 14 residues. V lost 1 base, J lost 10 bases, and 6 bases stayed unmatched. CDR3 sequence (DNA): TGTGCCAGCAGCTTGTCAAGCGGGGGGGAGCCGCAGTATTTT. It specifies CASSLSSGGEPQYF.

Written as DNA, the CDR3 is TGCGCCAGCAGTCAATCCCCAGAAAATCAGCCCCAGCATTTT. Encoded protein: CASSQSPENQPQHF. The chain links TRBV23-1 to TRBJ1-5; the D is unclear. TRBV23-1 is sorted into the ORF group, with uncertain function. CDR3 length equals 14 residues. V was cut by 0 bases and J by 4 bases, with 7 bases left in between.

The gene calls are TRBV2 and TRBJ2-7, with TRBD1 matching over 7 bases. Germline CDR1 and CDR2: SNHLY and FYNNEI. The CDR3 totals 13 residues. V lost 4 bases to trimming and J lost 2 bases; unmatched junction nucleotides: 2. The CDR3 region is CASSVQGTYEQYF. CDR3 sequence (DNA): TGTGCCAGCAGTGTACAGGGGACCTACGAGCAGTACTTC.

This chain uses TRBV2 with TRBJ2-7; tentative D call: TRBD2 (5 bases). Between the trimmed V and J ends, which lost 4 bases and 2 bases, there was a span of 9 bases. CDR1 is SNHLY, CDR2 FYNNEI, per germline. This CDR3 has 13 amino acids. The CDR3 region has the DNA TGTGCCAGCAGTGGTACCGGGGCCTACGAGCAGTACTTC. Residues: CASSGTGAYEQYF.

The chain uses TRBV5-4 and TRBJ2-1; maybe TRBD1 (5 bases). CDR3 size: 13 residues. Trimming left V 4 bases short and J 4 bases short, with 9 bases between. CDR1 and CDR2 (germline): SGHNT, YYREEE (reference sequence). This CDR3 reads CASSHDSYNEQFF. The CDR3 nucleotides are TGTGCCAGCAGCCACGACAGTTACAATGAGCAGTTCTTC.

This rearrangement joins TRBV7-9 to TRBJ2-3; the D gene is possibly TRBD1 (6 bases). Trimming shortened V by 2 bases and J by 2 bases, and 11 bases separated the two germline ends. The V gene's germline CDR1 is SEHNR and CDR2 FQNEAQ (reference sequence). CDR3 length: 15 amino acids. CDR3 DNA sequence: TGTGCCAGCAGCTTAAAGACAGGAGTCACAGATACGCAGTATTTT. Amino acid sequence: CASSLKTGVTDTQYF.

The genes are TRBV5-4 and TRBJ1-3; D possibly corresponds to TRBD1 (5 bases). This CDR3 region has 16 residues. CDR1 and CDR2 (germline): SGHNT, YYREEE (reference sequence). Trimming stripped 3 bases from V and 0 bases from J, with 13 bases between. The CDR3, as DNA: TGTGCCAGCAGCTCCACCCGGGGGTCCTCTGGAAACACCATATATTTT. Protein sequence: CASSSTRGSSGNTIYF.

This chain joins TRBV7-3 and TRBJ2-7; D perhaps matches TRBD1 (7 bases). Germline V gives CDR1 SGHTA, CDR2 FQGTGA. V was pared by 5 bases and J by 0 bases, with 14 bases between. The length of the CDR3 is 15 residues. The CDR3 loop is CASSLAGGSSYEQYF. The CDR3 DNA reads TGTGCCAGCAGCCTTGCAGGGGGGAGCTCCTACGAGCAGTACTTC.

The chain uses TRBV6-5 and TRBJ1-1; D is unresolved. Germline V CDR1 and CDR2: MNHEY, SVGAGI. Trimming stripped 3 bases from V and 3 bases from J, with 8 bases between. The length of the CDR3 is 13 residues. The chain's CDR3 is CASSYFGDTEAFF. The CDR3 DNA follows: TGTGCCAGCAGTTATTTCGGGGACACTGAAGCTTTCTTT.

This chain joins TRBV7-6 and TRBJ2-1, with TRBD1 matching over 9 bases. The V segment lost 4 bases and the J segment 8 bases; nucleotides outside the gene matches: 9. Germline V gene lookup returns CDR1 SGHVS and CDR2 FNYEAQ. The CDR3 runs 15 residues. DNA of the CDR3: TGTGCCAGCAGCTCGGGACAGGGTCGGAGGGATGAGCAGTTCTTC. This gives the protein CASSSGQGRRDEQFF.

The chain has TRBV6-5 and TRBJ1-1, with D perhaps TRBD1 (6 bases). The CDR3 loop spans 14 amino acids. Trimming took off 6 bases at V and 1 base at J, with 12 bases between the two ends. Germline V gene sequence: CDR1 MNHEY, CDR2 SVGAGI. CDR3 DNA: TGTGCCAGCAGGAACAGGGAAGCGAACACTGAAGCTTTCTTT. Its protein product is CASRNREANTEAFF.

The chain is built from TRBV7-2 and TRBJ2-1; the match to TRBD2 covers 16 bases. The CDR3 loop spans 19 amino acids. The V gene's germline CDR1 is SGHTA and CDR2 FQGNSA. The V and J ends lost 2 bases and 2 bases, in that order; junction bases with no gene match: 6. The CDR3 protein is CASSLSSGTSGGAYNEQFF. The CDR3 nucleotides are TGTGCCAGCAGCTTATCCTCCGGGACTAGCGGGGGGGCCTACAATGAGCAGTTCTTC.

The chain has TRBV6-5 and TRBJ2-5; a weak D match, TRBD2 (6 bases). This CDR3 is built from 16 residues. Germline lookup yields CDR1 MNHEY and CDR2 SVGAGI. V gave up 2 bases and J gave up 5 bases, with 18 bases separating them. The CDR3 nucleotides read TGTGCCAGCAGTTACGGAGAGGAGGGAGGAGAGGAGACCCAGTACTTC. As protein: CASSYGEEGGEETQYF.

The rearrangement uses TRBV7-9 and TRBJ1-4; the D gene is possibly TRBD1 (5 bases). CDR1 is SEHNR, CDR2 FQNEAQ, per germline (reference sequence). V was shortened by 5 bases and J by 7 bases, with 8 bases between the two germline ends. The CDR3 contains 12 residues. The CDR3 nucleotides read TGTGCCAGCAGCCCCCAGGGTGAAAAACTGTTTTTT. Translating it yields CASSPQGEKLFF.

The V and J genes are TRBV5-6 and TRBJ2-3; 9 bases agree with TRBD1. The ends lost 4 bases at V and 0 bases at J; junction bases unmatched: 6. The CDR3 runs 16 residues. The V gene's germline CDR1 is SGHDT and CDR2 YYEEEE. The CDR3 loop reads CASSLPGTGSTDTQYF. CDR3 sequence (DNA): TGTGCCAGCAGCCTACCCGGGACAGGGAGCACAGATACGCAGTATTTT.

The genes are TRBV9 and TRBJ2-7; TRBD1 matches at 10 bases. The CDR3 contains 17 residues. The V and J ends lost 7 bases and 1 base, in that order; junction bases with no gene match: 14. Germline CDR1 SGDLS, CDR2 YYNGEE. Written as DNA, the CDR3 is TGTGCCAGCTTTCCTAATGCCGGGACAGGGGTTTCCTACGAGCAGTACTTC. Translating gives CASFPNAGTGVSYEQYF.

V gene TRBV5-4 combines with J gene TRBJ2-7; 9 nucleotides agree with TRBD2. Unmatched junction bases numbered 3, after V lost 2 bases and J lost 6 bases. The germline gives CDR1 SGHNT, CDR2 YYREEE (reference sequence). The length of the CDR3 is 13 residues. The CDR3: CASSFAGGPEQYF. Written as DNA, the CDR3 is TGTGCCAGCAGCTTTGCGGGGGGGCCCGAGCAGTACTTC.

The CDR3 bases are TGTGCCAGCAATGGACTAGCAGAACGCACAGATTGGGGTTTGGAGTATTTT. It specifies CASNGLAERTDWGLEYF. The chain is built from TRBV6-4 and TRBJ2-3, with 8 bases aligning to TRBD2. The CDR3 is 17 residues long. CDR1 and CDR2 (germline): MRHNA, SNTAGT. V lost 7 bases to trimming and J lost 13 bases; unmatched junction nucleotides: 25.

The chain links TRBV5-1 to TRBJ2-1; 13 nucleotides align to TRBD2. The CDR3 length is 15 residues. Germline V CDR1 and CDR2: SGHRS, YFSETQ. The J segment lost 9 bases and the V segment lost 3 bases, leaving 6 bases of the junction unmatched. The CDR3 here is CASSWTSGSPGEQFF. The CDR3 DNA follows: TGCGCCAGCAGCTGGACTAGCGGGAGTCCCGGTGAGCAGTTCTTC. Complete variable domain (other parts from reference TRBV5-1 and TRBJ2-1): KAGVTQTPRYLIKTRGQQVTLSCSPISGHRSVSWYQQTPGQGLQFLFEYFSETQRNKGNFPGRFSGRQFSNSRSEMNVSTLELGDSALYLCASSWTSGSPGEQFFGPGTRLTVL.

The V call is TRBV5-1, the J call TRBJ2-7, with 7 bases that match TRBD2. The V gene's germline CDR1 is SGHRS and CDR2 YFSETQ. The CDR3 totals 12 residues. The trim removed 4 bases at V and 5 bases at J, leaving 3 bases unmatched. As DNA, the CDR3 is TGCGCCAGCAGCCGCCGGGGGGACGAGCAGTACTTC. Its translation is CASSRRGDEQYF.

In DNA, the CDR3 is TGTGCCTTCCAACCCGACTCGGGTTATGGCTACACCTTC. This encodes CAFQPDSGYGYTF. V and J are TRBV2 and TRBJ1-2; D is unclear. The V end lost 11 bases, the J end lost 5 bases, and 18 bases lay between the germline ends. The CDR3 runs 13 residues. Germline CDR1 SNHLY, CDR2 FYNNEI.

Note on this clone: Relative to the germline gene, one junction end is altered; a read error may explain this. This chain uses TRBV7-2 with TRBJ2-3, with TRBD2 matching over 10 bases. Looked up from germline, CDR1 is SGHTA and CDR2 is FQGNSA. The CDR3 runs to 16 residues. CDR3 sequence (DNA): TGTGCCAGCAGCATAGCTTTAGCGGGGGGTGGGGATACGCAGTATTTT. Its translation is CASSIALAGGGDTQYF. Using reference TRBV7-2 and TRBJ2-3 for the parts outside the CDR3, the full variable domain is GAGVSQSPSNKVTEKGKDVELRCDPISGHTALYWYRQSLGQGLEFLIYFQGNSAPDKSGLPSDRFSAERTGGSVSTLTIQRTQQEDSAVYLCASSIALAGGGDTQYFGPGTRLTVL.

The gene calls are TRBV5-1 and TRBJ2-3; 9 nucleotides line up with TRBD2. The length of the CDR3 is 15 residues. The germline V gene encodes CDR1 SGHRS and CDR2 YFSETQ. J was trimmed by 2 bases and V by 6 bases; bases with no gene match: 7. The CDR3 nucleotides read TGCGCCAGCATTAGGGCTAGCGGGGACACAGATACGCAGTATTTT. This gives the protein CASIRASGDTDTQYF.

This clone appeared a single time. This rearrangement joins TRBV5-1 to TRBJ2-7; 8 positions match TRBD1. With 2 bases clipped from V and 7 bases from J, the junction kept 8 bases outside the gene matches. There are 14 residues in the CDR3. Per germline, CDR1 SGHRS and CDR2 YFSETQ. The CDR3 here is CASSFGQGAREQYF. CDR3 in DNA: TGCGCCAGCAGCTTTGGACAGGGCGCTAGGGAGCAGTACTTC.